The clone carrying this T cell receptor beta chain was seen a handful of times. Its specificity is not known. Cultured CD4+ T cell DNA underwent sequencing with the Oncomine TCR Beta short-read assay. In TCRdb, the PCR reads were re-called with MiXCR into one record per CDR3 protein. The table includes around 19,000 distinct CDR3 sequences, 66% detected once. This specimen comes from a study of vaccination and CD4 T cells after COVID-19. Study-level information: Post-vaccine specimens were obtained a median 72 days after dose two (range 14 to 241).

Germline lookup yields CDR1 MNHEY and CDR2 SMNVEV (reference sequence). The J segment lost 4 bases and the V segment lost 5 bases, leaving 4 bases of the junction unmatched. The CDR3 sequence is 13 residues long. The treatment here: roughly 10-day PBMC culture with coronavirus spike peptide pools or control peptides (ViraFEST assay). PBMCs, plated at roughly 2 million per well, were grown in the presence of around 11 IU/ml IL-2 and 9 to 10 ug/ml peptide pools. Sequencing input: CD4+ T cells from blood, cultured in vitro. The clonotype was recovered from a human donor who had recovered from COVID-19. The V and J genes are TRBV27 and TRBJ1-2; the match to TRBD1 covers 7 bases. The CDR3 coding sequence is TGTGCCAGCAGTCTCCGGGACAGCTATGGCTACACCTTC. Amino acids: CASSLRDSYGYTF.